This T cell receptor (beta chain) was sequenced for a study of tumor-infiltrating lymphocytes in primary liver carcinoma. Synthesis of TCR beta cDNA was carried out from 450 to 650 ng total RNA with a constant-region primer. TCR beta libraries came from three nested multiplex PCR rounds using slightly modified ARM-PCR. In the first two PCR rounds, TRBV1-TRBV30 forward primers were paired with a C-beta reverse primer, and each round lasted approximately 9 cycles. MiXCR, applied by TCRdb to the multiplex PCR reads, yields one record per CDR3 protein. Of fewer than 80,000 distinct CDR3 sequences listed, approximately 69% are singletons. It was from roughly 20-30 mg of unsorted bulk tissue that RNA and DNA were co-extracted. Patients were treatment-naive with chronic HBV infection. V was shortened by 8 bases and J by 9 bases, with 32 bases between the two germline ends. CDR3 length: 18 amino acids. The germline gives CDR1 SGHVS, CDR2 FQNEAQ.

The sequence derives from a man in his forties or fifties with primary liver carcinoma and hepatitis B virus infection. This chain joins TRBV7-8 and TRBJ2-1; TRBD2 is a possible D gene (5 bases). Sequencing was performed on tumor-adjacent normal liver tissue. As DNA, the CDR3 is TGTGCCAGCGGCCCGCTTGGAGGCTCAGCGGTCTCCAACATTGAGCAGTTCTTC. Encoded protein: CASGPLGGSAVSNIEQFF.